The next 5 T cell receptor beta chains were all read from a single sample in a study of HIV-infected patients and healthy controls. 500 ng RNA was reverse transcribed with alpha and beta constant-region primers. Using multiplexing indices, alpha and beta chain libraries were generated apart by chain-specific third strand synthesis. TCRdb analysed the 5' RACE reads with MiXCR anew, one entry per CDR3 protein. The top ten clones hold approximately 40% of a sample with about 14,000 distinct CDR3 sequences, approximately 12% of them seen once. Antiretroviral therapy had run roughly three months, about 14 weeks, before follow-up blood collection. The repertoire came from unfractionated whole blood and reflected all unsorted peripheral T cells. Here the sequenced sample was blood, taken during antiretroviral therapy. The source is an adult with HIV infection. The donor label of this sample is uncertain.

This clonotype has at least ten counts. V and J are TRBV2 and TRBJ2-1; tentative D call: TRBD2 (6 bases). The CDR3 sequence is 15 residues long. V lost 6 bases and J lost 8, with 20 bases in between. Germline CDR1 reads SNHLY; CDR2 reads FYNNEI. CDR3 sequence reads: CASRDRDSRSDEQFF. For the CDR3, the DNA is TGTGCCAGCAGGGACCGGGACTCCCGGAGCGATGAGCAGTTCTTC.

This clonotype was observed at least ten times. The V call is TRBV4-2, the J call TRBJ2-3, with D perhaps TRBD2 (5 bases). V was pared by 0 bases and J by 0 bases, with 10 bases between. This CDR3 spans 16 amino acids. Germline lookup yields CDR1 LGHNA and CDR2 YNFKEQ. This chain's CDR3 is CASSQDPGGSTDTQYF. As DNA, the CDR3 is TGTGCCAGCAGCCAAGACCCTGGCGGGAGCACAGATACGCAGTATTTT.

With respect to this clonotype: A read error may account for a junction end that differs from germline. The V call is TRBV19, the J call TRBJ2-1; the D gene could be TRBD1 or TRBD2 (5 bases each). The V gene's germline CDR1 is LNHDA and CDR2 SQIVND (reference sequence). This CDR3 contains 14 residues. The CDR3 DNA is TGTGCCAGTAGGATAGAGGGACCAAACAATGAGCAGTTCTTC. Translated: CASRIEGPNNEQFF.

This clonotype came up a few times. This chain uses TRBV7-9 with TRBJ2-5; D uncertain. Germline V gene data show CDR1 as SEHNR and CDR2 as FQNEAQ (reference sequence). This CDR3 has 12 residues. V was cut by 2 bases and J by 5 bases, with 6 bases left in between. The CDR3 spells CASSLSWETQYF. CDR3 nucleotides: TGTGCCAGCAGCTTATCTTGGGAGACCCAGTACTTC.

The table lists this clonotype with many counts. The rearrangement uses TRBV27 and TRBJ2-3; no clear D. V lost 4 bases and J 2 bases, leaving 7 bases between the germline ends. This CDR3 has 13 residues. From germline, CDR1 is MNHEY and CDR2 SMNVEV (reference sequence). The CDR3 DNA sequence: TGTGCCAGCAGTTCCGCACCCACAGATACGCAGTATTTT. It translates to CASSSAPTDTQYF.